This T cell receptor (beta chain) was obtained from a study of blood T cells in healthy people across ages. Using a J-beta primer mix together with a sample-barcoded 5' primer, a second PCR was run for roughly 7 to 12 cycles. A template-switch adaptor that had 12 random nucleotides put a tag on each cDNA molecule. Each CDR3 protein is one row after TCRdb ran MiXCR on the 5' RACE reads. The data hold around 1.7 million distinct CDR3 sequences, with 28% observed a single time. This clonotype was observed at least ten times. With 0 bases removed from V and 2 bases from J, the gap between germline ends came to 14 bases. Germline CDR1 and CDR2: MNHEY and SVGAGI. CDR3 length equals 16 residues.

This chain uses TRBV6-5 with TRBJ2-7, with D possibly being TRBD1 (6 bases). The origin of this receptor is a woman in her thirties in good health. Specimen: blood. As DNA, the CDR3 is TGTGCCAGCAGTTACTCGTCGACAGGAAACCCCTACGAGCAGTACTTC. Residues: CASSYSSTGNPYEQYF.